One sample yielded the 18 T cell receptor beta chains listed below, sequenced in a study of T cells after yellow fever vaccination. MiXCR, run by TCRdb on the 5' RACE reads, gives a single entry per CDR3 protein. Among 200,000 to 300,000 distinct CDR3 sequences listed, roughly 13% were seen once. This sample comprised CD4+ T cells sorted from PBMCs, obtained 45 days after the yellow fever booster vaccination. The receptors were gathered from a man in his thirties or forties who received the YFV17D yellow fever vaccine.

This clonotype has more than one count but fewer than ten. The chain combines TRBV11-1 with TRBJ2-1; TRBD1 matches 11 bases. Per the germline V gene, CDR1 is SGHAT and CDR2 is FQDESV (reference sequence). The CDR3 contains 17 residues. V was pared by 5 bases and J by 6 bases, with 12 bases of the junction left unmatched. The CDR3 loop is CASSRGRRTGGINEQFF. The CDR3 DNA follows: TGTGCCAGCAGCCGAGGGAGGAGGACAGGGGGCATCAATGAGCAGTTCTTC.

This clonotype was seen a handful of times. V usage is TRBV5-1 and J usage is TRBJ2-7; TRBD1 might be the D (5 bases). CDR1 and CDR2 (germline): SGHRS, YFSETQ. V was cut by 3 bases and J by 2 bases, with 18 bases left in between. The CDR3 sequence is 16 residues long. Here the CDR3 reads CASSSAKGRIAYEQYF. For the CDR3, the DNA is TGCGCCAGCAGCTCAGCCAAGGGGCGCATAGCCTACGAGCAGTACTTC.

The genes are TRBV7-2 and TRBJ2-3; TRBD2 matches 8 bases. This CDR3 has 15 amino acids. The ends lost 3 bases at V and 6 bases at J; junction bases unmatched: 8. Germline CDR1 reads SGHTA; CDR2 reads FQGNSA. This CDR3 reads CASSLKSGRLDTQYF. The CDR3 bases are TGTGCCAGCAGCTTGAAAAGCGGGAGATTGGATACGCAGTATTTT. The full variable domain, its missing parts supplied by reference TRBV7-2 and TRBJ2-3, is GAGVSQSPSNKVTEKGKDVELRCDPISGHTALYWYRQSLGQGLEFLIYFQGNSAPDKSGLPSDRFSAERTGGSVSTLTIQRTQQEDSAVYLCASSLKSGRLDTQYFGPGTRLTVL.

A few counts support this clonotype. One base away lies a much larger clone, so this may be a sequencing read error. CDR3 nucleotides: TGTGCCAGGAGCCCCACAGATACGCAGTATTTT. Its protein is CARSPTDTQYF. This sequence joins TRBV21-1 and TRBJ2-3. TRBV21-1 is an annotated pseudogene. The CDR3 has 11 amino acids.

This clonotype occurred a few times. The V call is TRBV7-8, the J call TRBJ2-2; 8 bases are shared with TRBD2. The CDR3 loop spans 16 amino acids. Trimming removed 5 bases from V and 2 bases from J; junction bases left unmatched: 7. The V gene's germline CDR1 is SGHVS and CDR2 FQNEAQ. CDR3 protein: CASSTSRTSNTGELFF. The CDR3 DNA is TGTGCCAGCAGCACCTCAAGGACTAGCAACACCGGGGAGCTGTTTTTT. Full variable domain (missing parts from reference TRBV7-8 and TRBJ2-2): GAGVSQSPRYKVAKRGQDVALRCDPISGHVSLFWYQQALGQGPEFLTYFQNEAQLDKSGLPSDRFFAERPEGSVSTLKIQRTQQEDSAVYLCASSTSRTSNTGELFFGEGSRLTVL.

This clonotype was recorded a few times. V gene TRBV29-1 combines with J gene TRBJ2-1; D gene uncertain. V lost 6 bases to trimming and J lost 10 bases, with 19 bases between them. The CDR3 is 13 residues long. Germline V lookup: CDR1 SQVTM, CDR2 ANQGSEA. The CDR3 bases are TGCAGCGTGCTGAAGGGCGGCTTTGACGAGCAGTTCTTC. It translates to CSVLKGGFDEQFF.

V and J are TRBV5-1 and TRBJ2-5, with D hard to call. Germline V gene data show CDR1 as SGHRS and CDR2 as YFSETQ. CDR3 size: 12 residues. V was trimmed by 5 bases and J by 1 base, leaving 6 bases between them. CDR3: CASRWSQETQYF. The DNA of the CDR3 is TGCGCCAGCAGATGGAGCCAAGAGACCCAGTACTTC.

The V call is TRBV10-1, the J call TRBJ2-3, with 10 bases aligning to TRBD2. Trimming removed 4 bases from V and 1 base from J; junction bases left unmatched: 5. CDR3 size: 16 residues. Germline V gives CDR1 WNHNN, CDR2 SYGVQD (reference sequence). CDR3 residues: CASSALAGEGTDTQYF. The CDR3, as DNA: TGCGCCAGCAGTGCCCTAGCGGGAGAGGGCACAGATACGCAGTATTTT.

This clonotype was seen ten or more times. The chain carries TRBV7-8 and TRBJ2-3, with D maybe TRBD2 (5 bases). The germline V gene encodes CDR1 SGHVS and CDR2 FQNEAQ. Trimming stripped 8 bases from V and 2 bases from J, with 14 bases between. The length of the CDR3 is 14 residues. The CDR3 protein is CASYSGSYTDTQYF. In nucleotides, the CDR3 is TGTGCCAGCTACTCGGGATCTTACACAGATACGCAGTATTTT.

This clonotype occurred a few times. J is TRBJ2-1 and V is TRBV10-3; weak D call: TRBD1 (6 bases). The V gene lost 0 bases and the J gene lost 0 bases, with 9 bases spanning the gap. The V gene's germline CDR1 is ENHRY and CDR2 SYGVKD. The CDR3 is made up of 16 amino acids. CDR3 sequence (DNA): TGTGCCATCAGTGAGTCGGACAGATCCTCCTACAATGAGCAGTTCTTC. Translated, it gives CAISESDRSSYNEQFF.

This clonotype was observed a handful of times. The J gene is TRBJ1-6, the V gene TRBV20-1; 7 bases map to TRBD1. With 5 bases clipped from V and 7 bases from J, the junction kept 8 bases outside the gene matches. Germline V CDR1 and CDR2: DFQATT, SNEGSKA (reference sequence). There are 14 residues in the CDR3. CDR3 in DNA: TGCAGTGCTTATACAGGGGAGTGGAATTCACCCCTCCACTTT. It specifies CSAYTGEWNSPLHF.

This clonotype has more than one count but fewer than ten. V and J are TRBV5-1 and TRBJ2-3; TRBD1 or TRBD2 may be the D gene (5 bases each). V dropped 4 bases and J dropped 6 bases, with 21 bases sitting between them. From germline, CDR1 is SGHRS and CDR2 YFSETQ. The CDR3 totals 16 residues. The CDR3 here is CASSKGTNGGLDTQYF. The CDR3, as DNA: TGCGCCAGCAGCAAGGGGACCAATGGCGGCCTGGATACGCAGTATTTT.

A few counts support this clonotype. The rearrangement joins TRBV5-1 to TRBJ2-5; weak D call: TRBD1 (6 bases). The CDR3 covers 13 residues. Trimming took 4 bases from V and 2 from J, leaving 9 bases between them. CDR1 SGHRS and CDR2 YFSETQ come from the germline V gene. The CDR3 loop reads CASSGTQQETQYF. CDR3 in DNA: TGCGCCAGCAGCGGGACACAACAAGAGACCCAGTACTTC.

The chain has TRBV5-1 and TRBJ1-1; D may be TRBD1 (5 bases). There are 14 residues in the CDR3. Between the trimmed V and J ends, which lost 2 bases and 1 base, there was a span of 9 bases. Germline lookup yields CDR1 SGHRS and CDR2 YFSETQ. CDR3 DNA: TGCGCCAGCAGCTTACAGGTCGGGAACACTGAAGCTTTCTTT. As protein: CASSLQVGNTEAFF. Supplemented by reference TRBV5-1 and TRBJ1-1, the full variable domain reads KAGVTQTPRYLIKTRGQQVTLSCSPISGHRSVSWYQQTPGQGLQFLFEYFSETQRNKGNFPGRFSGRQFSNSRSEMNVSTLELGDSALYLCASSLQVGNTEAFFGQGTRLTVV.

The table lists this clonotype with a few counts. The chain recombines TRBV7-2 with TRBJ2-3; D not resolved. The V gene lost 5 bases and the J gene lost 8 bases, with 11 bases spanning the gap. Per the germline V gene, CDR1 is SGHTA and CDR2 is FQGNSA. CDR3 length equals 12 residues. The CDR3 nucleotides are TGTGCCAGCAGCACCCAACTCGGTACGCAGTATTTT. It specifies CASSTQLGTQYF.

The chain has TRBV5-1 and TRBJ2-7, with a weak D call TRBD2 (6 bases). This CDR3 has 13 amino acids. Germline lookup yields CDR1 SGHRS and CDR2 YFSETQ. V was pared by 0 bases and J by 7 bases, with 11 bases between. The CDR3 sequence: CASSLGTNWEQYF. The DNA of the CDR3 is TGCGCCAGCAGCTTGGGGACTAACTGGGAGCAGTACTTC.

The chain carries TRBV7-2 and TRBJ2-7; 8 bases are shared with TRBD2. The CDR3 runs 14 residues. The germline CDR1 and CDR2 sequences are SGHTA and FQGNSA. J gave up 6 bases and V 0 bases, and 4 bases lay outside the gene matches. CDR3 sequence (DNA): TGTGCCAGCAGCTTAGCTAGCGGGAATCTCGAGCAGTACTTC. Its translation is CASSLASGNLEQYF.

The table lists this clonotype with a few counts. The gene calls are TRBV2 and TRBJ1-5; D possibly corresponds to TRBD1 (5 bases). This CDR3 has 15 amino acids. Germline V gene lookup returns CDR1 SNHLY and CDR2 FYNNEI. The V end was cut by 11 bases, the J end by 4 bases, with 21 bases between. DNA of the CDR3: TGTGCCGCAAGGGAGGGAGAGGGGAAGAATCAGCCCCAGCATTTT. Translating gives CAAREGEGKNQPQHF.